A single sample is the source of the 19 T cell receptor beta chains below, sequenced in a study of T cells in Graves' hyperthyroidism and ophthalmopathy. Using RNA transcripts as the source, TCR beta CDR3 regions were amplified. The TCR CDR3 was amplified in a first-round RT-PCR using the HTBI primer set. Via MiXCR, TCRdb re-called the multiplex PCR reads, giving one row per CDR3 protein. The sample consists of around 490,000 distinct CDR3 sequences, 15% to 20% of them appearing once. Source material: blood. These receptors originate from a man aged 35-49 years with Graves' ophthalmopathy.

This clonotype was observed a few times. V and J are TRBV9 and TRBJ2-5; TRBD1 might be the D (6 bases). Germline V CDR1 and CDR2: SGDLS, YYNGEE. This CDR3 has 14 amino acids. Trimming took 4 bases from V and 5 from J, leaving 15 bases between them. Here the CDR3 reads CASSTQQGTETQYF. For the CDR3, the DNA is TGTGCCAGCAGCACGCAACAGGGTACGGAGACCCAGTACTTC.

Concerning this clonotype itself: One junction end does not reproduce the germline sequence, and a read error may be involved. The chain uses TRBV4-3 and TRBJ2-3; no firm D call. There are 11 residues in the CDR3. CDR1 is LGHNA and CDR2 is YSLEER in the germline V gene. CDR3 protein: CASGHSDTQYF. The CDR3 region has the DNA TGCGCCAGCGGCCATTCAGATACGCAGTATTTT.

This clonotype was detected ten times or more. V usage is TRBV7-8 and J usage is TRBJ2-7; 7 bases map to TRBD2. J gave up 3 bases and V 1 base, and 3 bases lay outside the gene matches. The germline gives CDR1 SGHVS, CDR2 FQNEAQ. This CDR3 spans 14 amino acids. Here the CDR3 reads CASSLVGGDYEQYF. CDR3 DNA sequence: TGTGCCAGCAGCTTAGTTGGGGGGGACTACGAGCAGTACTTC.

This clonotype was detected only a few times. The gene calls are TRBV6-1 and TRBJ1-5; perhaps TRBD1 as D (6 bases). Germline-derived CDR1 and CDR2 are MNHNS and SASEGT. CDR3 length: 15 amino acids. V was clipped by 7 bases and J by 2 bases, with 15 bases between them. CDR3 nucleotide sequence: TGTGCCAGCACCTGGACAGTCACAGGCAATCAGCCCCAGCATTTT. As protein: CASTWTVTGNQPQHF.

The chain carries TRBV5-1 and TRBJ2-3; the D gene is possibly TRBD1 (5 bases). Germline CDR1 SGHRS, CDR2 YFSETQ. This CDR3 contains 17 residues. V gave up 4 bases and J gave up 2 bases, with 20 bases separating them. This CDR3 reads CASSLNGQGRHTDTQYF. DNA for the CDR3: TGCGCCAGCAGCCTCAACGGCCAGGGCCGACACACAGATACGCAGTATTTT.

This clonotype was counted many times. The gene calls are TRBV6-1 and TRBJ2-7; 8 bases are shared with TRBD1. CDR1 is MNHNS and CDR2 is SASEGT in the germline V gene. This CDR3 has 12 residues. J gave up 2 bases and V 6 bases, and 0 bases lay outside the gene matches. The CDR3 region is CASRTGAYEQYF. For the CDR3, the DNA is TGTGCCAGCAGGACAGGGGCCTACGAGCAGTACTTC.

This clonotype was observed many times. The chain uses TRBV12-3 or TRBV12-4 and TRBJ1-5, with a tentative D call TRBD1 (6 bases). The V end lost 6 bases, the J end lost 1 base, and 13 bases lay between the germline ends. CDR3 length equals 15 residues. DNA for the CDR3: TGTGCCAGCAGCTCTACAGGGTGGAGCAATCAGCCCCAGCATTTT. This gives the protein CASSSTGWSNQPQHF.

The chain uses TRBV28 and TRBJ2-2; D ambiguous. V lost 5 bases to trimming and J lost 3 bases, with 7 bases between them. The V gene's germline CDR1 is MDHEN and CDR2 SYDVKM. The CDR3 consists of 13 residues. CDR3 DNA sequence: TGTGCCAGCAGTGCCCGGGACACCGGGGAGCTGTTTTTT. Its translation is CASSARDTGELFF.

The chain carries TRBV19 and TRBJ2-3; 7 bases match TRBD2. Germline assignment: CDR1 LNHDA and CDR2 SQIVND (reference sequence). After removal of 9 bases from V and 2 bases from J, the junction contained 5 bases not matched to a gene. This CDR3 is built from 13 residues. CDR3 nucleotide sequence: TGTGCCAGCTCCGGGAGGATCACAGATACGCAGTATTTT. This gives the protein CASSGRITDTQYF.

This clonotype was recorded at least ten times. The chain combines TRBV18 with TRBJ1-5; 7 bases map to TRBD1. Germline CDR1 KGHSH, CDR2 LQKENI. After removal of 3 bases from V and 0 bases from J, the junction contained 2 bases not matched to a gene. This CDR3 has 15 residues. In DNA form, the CDR3 reads TGTGCCAGCTCACCGGGACAGCATAGCAATCAGCCCCAGCATTTT. Its protein product is CASSPGQHSNQPQHF. Using reference TRBV18 and TRBJ1-5 for the parts outside the CDR3, the full variable domain is NAGVMQNPRHLVRRRGQEARLRCSPMKGHSHVYWYRQLPEEGLKFMVYLQKENIIDESGMPKERFSAEFPKEGPSILRIQQVVRGDSAAYFCASSPGQHSNQPQHFGDGTRLSIL.

This clonotype was seen repeatedly, ten times or more. The CDR3 DNA reads as TGTGCCAGCAGCTTATGGGAGACTAGCAATCAGCCCCAGCATTTT. Protein sequence: CASSLWETSNQPQHF. V gene TRBV7-8 combines with J gene TRBJ1-5, with unresolved D. CDR1 SGHVS and CDR2 FQNEAQ come from the germline V gene. The V end was cut by 2 bases, the J end by 0 bases, with 8 bases between. The CDR3 has 15 residues.

The chain recombines TRBV12-3 or TRBV12-4 with TRBJ2-2; 7 nucleotides line up with TRBD1. This CDR3 has 14 residues. V dropped 5 bases and J dropped 3; count of bases not matched to a gene: 3. CDR3 region: CASSQGQHTGELFF. As DNA, the CDR3 is TGTGCCAGCAGTCAGGGACAGCACACCGGGGAGCTGTTTTTT.

This clonotype was found many times. The chain couples TRBV13 to TRBJ1-2; D remains ambiguous. Per germline, CDR1 PRHDT and CDR2 FYEKMQ (reference sequence). This CDR3 has 14 residues. V lost 0 bases and J lost 4, with 9 bases in between. The CDR3 DNA reads as TGTGCCAGCAGCTTAGGTACCGAGTCCTATGGCTACACCTTC. It specifies CASSLGTESYGYTF. The entire variable domain, with the rest obtained from reference TRBV13 and TRBJ1-2, is as follows: AAGVIQSPRHLIKEKRETATLKCYPIPRHDTVYWYQQGPGQDPQFLISFYEKMQSDKGSIPDRFSAQQFSDYHSELNMSSLELGDSALYFCASSLGTESYGYTFGSGTRLTVV.

This clonotype occurred many times. The rearrangement links TRBV3-1 to TRBJ2-3, with 11 bases that match TRBD2. This CDR3 contains 17 residues. V lost 3 bases to trimming and J lost 5 bases; unmatched junction nucleotides: 10. The germline CDR1 and CDR2 sequences are LGHDT and YNNKEL (reference sequence). The chain's CDR3 is CASSHQLAGVGIDTQYF. In nucleotides, the CDR3 is TGTGCCAGCAGCCATCAACTAGCGGGAGTAGGGATAGATACGCAGTATTTT.

The chain uses TRBV7-8 and TRBJ2-2, with D tentatively TRBD2 (5 bases). V was cut by 6 bases and J by 0 bases, with 17 bases left in between. Germline values: CDR1 SGHVS, CDR2 FQNEAQ. This CDR3 has 17 residues. CDR3 region: CASSGPPREPNTGELFF. In DNA form, the CDR3 reads TGTGCCAGCAGTGGTCCCCCCCGGGAACCGAACACCGGGGAGCTGTTTTTT.

V and J are TRBV10-2 and TRBJ1-2; D is ambiguous. The V end lost 2 bases, the J end lost 1 base, and 5 bases lay between the germline ends. Germline CDR1 and CDR2: WSHSY and SAAADI. The CDR3 contains 13 residues. The CDR3 DNA reads as TGCGCCAGCAGTGAGCCCCTTAACTATGGCTACACCTTC. Translating gives CASSEPLNYGYTF.

The rearrangement joins TRBV30 to TRBJ2-5; the match to TRBD1 covers 9 bases. Germline CDR1 GTSNPN, CDR2 SVGIG (reference sequence). The CDR3 runs to 14 residues. V trimming: 2 bases; J trimming: 5 bases; junction bases outside the gene matches: 6. The CDR3 DNA follows: TGTGCCTGGAGTAGGGGACAGGGAGGGGAGACCCAGTACTTC. Protein product: CAWSRGQGGETQYF.

This clonotype was detected only a few times. V is TRBV6-1 and J is TRBJ2-1, with no clear D. Per the germline V gene, CDR1 is MNHNS and CDR2 is SASEGT. The CDR3 extends over 15 amino acids. The germline V and J ends were trimmed by 6 bases and 9 bases, with 21 bases remaining between them. DNA for the CDR3: TGTGCCAGCAGCCCGATGACTTTGGGGTTTGGTGAGCAGTTCTTC. Its translation: CASSPMTLGFGEQFF.

This clonotype was observed at least ten times. The chain employs TRBV28 and TRBJ2-1, with TRBD1 as a possible D gene (7 bases). Trimming left V 7 bases short and J 3 bases short, with 16 bases between. The CDR3 contains 15 residues. The germline V gene has CDR1 MDHEN and CDR2 SYDVKM. CDR3 in amino acids: CASMSGGSGYNEQFF. CDR3 coding DNA: TGTGCCAGCATGTCAGGGGGGAGCGGCTACAATGAGCAGTTCTTC.